The rows below give T cell receptor beta chains drawn from one sample of a study of T-cell reconstitution after alpha-beta-depleted transplantation in children. TCRdb processed the PCR reads anew with MiXCR; each CDR3 protein has one entry. This table has approximately 300,000 distinct CDR3 sequences, approximately 10% appearing once. The starting material was peripheral blood, obtained 180 days after TCRalphabeta/CD19-depleted stem cell transplant. The receptors here all came from a male patient between 2 and 10 years old who had a stem cell transplant for chronic granulomatous disease, so the T cells may come from the graft donor. CDR3s include the opening cysteine and the closing phenylalanine or tryptophan. A D gene is named only where the DNA matches it firmly. Expanded clones are given a class, and other clones once, few, many or no size at all.

.	TRBJ2-7	TRBD1	TRBV18	CASSQTGKSSYEQYF	TGTGCCAGCTCACAGACAGGGAAAAGCTCCTACGAGCAGTACTTC
many	TRBJ1-2	.	TRBV29-1	CSVARAGIENYGYTF	TGCAGCGTTGCCAGGGCCGGGATAGAGAACTATGGCTACACCTTC
many	TRBJ2-7	TRBD2	TRBV6-5	CASSYSMAGGLYEQYF	TGTGCCAGCAGTTACTCGATGGCGGGAGGGCTCTACGAGCAGTACTTC
many	TRBJ1-3	.	TRBV29-1	CSVGQTGNTIYF	TGCAGCGTTGGACAGACTGGAAACACCATATATTTT
many	TRBJ2-7	TRBD2	TRBV27	CASSLSSGYEQYF	TGTGCCAGCAGTTTATCTAGCGGGTATGAGCAGTACTTC
many	TRBJ1-1	.	TRBV29-1	CSVGNGGVRAEAFF	TGCAGCGTCGGCAACGGCGGAGTAAGGGCTGAAGCTTTCTTT
many	TRBJ2-7	TRBD2	TRBV25-1	CASIGLAGTYEQYF	TGTGCCAGCATCGGACTAGCGGGCACCTACGAGCAGTACTTC
many	TRBJ1-3	TRBD1	TRBV5-5	CASSLRGTGSGNTIYF	TGTGCCAGCAGCTTACGAGGGACAGGGAGTGGAAACACCATATATTTT
many	TRBJ1-1	.	TRBV27	CASRAGGGTEAFF	TGTGCCAGCAGGGCGGGCGGTGGGACTGAAGCTTTCTTT
many	TRBJ2-1	TRBD1	TRBV5-5	CASSWDRGSYNEQFF	TGTGCCAGCAGCTGGGACAGGGGTTCCTACAATGAGCAGTTCTTC
many	TRBJ2-7	TRBD2	TRBV12-3/TRBV12-4	CASSFGGLAGDVYF	TGTGCCAGCAGTTTCGGGGGGCTAGCGGGAGATGTGTACTTC
many	TRBJ2-7	TRBD2	TRBV15	CATSRITGTSGSYEQYF	TGTGCCACCAGCAGAATTACCGGGACTAGCGGCTCCTACGAGCAGTACTTC
.	TRBJ2-7	.	TRBV30	CAWSVQAWIPTYEQYF	TGTGCCTGGAGTGTACAGGCTTGGATCCCTACCTACGAGCAGTACTTC
many	TRBJ2-5	.	TRBV20-1	CSALPLPNGRWGYQETQYF	TGCAGTGCTCTCCCCCTCCCTAATGGTAGATGGGGCTACCAAGAGACCCAGTACTTC
few	TRBJ2-7	.	TRBV20-1	CSAPSATYEQYF	TGCAGTGCTCCATCGGCCACCTACGAGCAGTACTTC
many	TRBJ2-4	TRBD1	TRBV3-1	CASSHLPGQGVRRTKNIQYF	TGTGCCAGCAGCCACCTTCCGGGACAGGGAGTGAGAAGGACCAAAAACATTCAGTACTTC
many	TRBJ2-5	TRBD1	TRBV6-1	CASSQTRQGAETQYF	TGTGCCAGCAGTCAGACGAGACAGGGGGCAGAGACCCAGTACTTC
medium-sized	TRBJ2-3	.	TRBV28	CASSLPWGSADTQYF	TGTGCCAGCAGTTTACCTTGGGGGAGCGCAGATACGCAGTATTTT
many	TRBJ2-3	TRBD2	TRBV20-1	CSARGAGKRDTQYF	TGCAGTGCTAGGGGAGCGGGGAAGCGAGATACGCAGTATTTT
many	TRBJ2-1	.	TRBV2	CASSEDVGGLYNEQFF	TGTGCCAGCAGTGAAGATGTCGGGGGGCTATACAATGAGCAGTTCTTC
.	TRBJ1-6	.	TRBV12-3/TRBV12-4	CASSFMGGDSPLHF	TGTGCCAGCAGTTTCATGGGGGGTGATTCACCCCTCCACTTT
many	TRBJ2-7	TRBD2	TRBV4-1	CASSQDSWGLAGGEQYF	TGCGCCAGCAGCCAAGACTCTTGGGGACTAGCGGGAGGCGAGCAGTACTTC
.	TRBJ1-2	.	TRBV11-2	CASSTEQGVRVYGYTF	TGTGCCAGCAGCACTGAACAGGGAGTTCGGGTCTATGGCTACACCTTC
many	TRBJ1-1	.	TRBV29-1	CSVVEGLTEAFF	TGCAGCGTTGTAGAGGGGTTAACTGAAGCTTTCTTT
.	TRBJ2-7	TRBD1	TRBV2	CASWKDRENYEQYF	TGTGCCAGCTGGAAGGACAGGGAAAACTACGAGCAGTACTTC
many	TRBJ2-7	.	TRBV3-1	CASRGGKPYEQYF	TGTGCCAGCAGGGGTGGGAAGCCTTACGAGCAGTACTTC
many	TRBJ2-7	.	TRBV29-1	CSVDEQGPPYEQYF	TGCAGCGTGGACGAACAGGGACCGCCCTACGAGCAGTACTTC
many	TRBJ1-3	TRBD1	TRBV12-3/TRBV12-4	CASSYYTHRGRNTIYF	TGTGCCAGCAGCTACTATACTCACAGGGGACGAAACACCATATATTTT